The 28 T cell receptor beta chains reported below all come from one sample, sequenced in a study of cytomegalovirus exposure and HLA in healthy donors. The study ran its PCR with 60 Vbeta and 13 Jbeta primers. Clones were sequenced by immunoSEQ multiplex PCR, and TCRdb holds only the in-frame ones, with some missing. The sample contains around 150,000 clones, 76% of which appear only once. Input material: PBMCs. These TCRs come from a woman between 35 and 50 years old in good health and CMV-seronegative.

The gene calls are TRBV27 and TRBJ1-2; D not certain. CDR3 length: 12 residues. Germline lookup yields CDR1 MNHEY and CDR2 SMNVEV (reference sequence). The V gene lost 5 bases and the J gene lost 8 bases, with 12 bases spanning the gap. The DNA of the CDR3 is TGTGCCAGCAGTAGACCCCCGGGGGGCTACACCTTC. Encoded protein: CASSRPPGGYTF.

V usage is TRBV11-1 and J usage is TRBJ2-5, with TRBD2 matching 10 bases. The CDR3 consists of 14 residues. Germline-derived CDR1 and CDR2 are SGHAT and FQDESV (reference sequence). Losses at the gene ends were 6 bases for V and 5 bases for J; bases not matched to a gene: 6. CDR3 sequence reads: CASRERGGRETQYF. CDR3 nucleotide sequence: TGTGCCAGCAGAGAGCGGGGGGGCCGGGAGACCCAGTACTTC.

This rearrangement joins TRBV27 to TRBJ2-1; unclear D gene. Trimming removed 0 bases from V and 7 bases from J, with 7 bases in between. The germline V gene encodes CDR1 MNHEY and CDR2 SMNVEV (reference sequence). The CDR3 is 13 residues long. CDR3 region: CASSLSLPNEQFF. Written as DNA, the CDR3 is TGTGCCAGCAGTTTATCACTTCCAAATGAGCAGTTCTTC.

The chain couples TRBV5-5 to TRBJ1-2, with a weak D call TRBD1 (5 bases). The V and J ends lost 4 bases and 3 bases respectively, with 13 bases between them. The CDR3 consists of 14 residues. CDR1 is SGHKS and CDR2 is YYEKEE in the germline V gene (reference sequence). CDR3 loop: CASSRAGLDYGYTF. The CDR3 DNA follows: TGTGCCAGCAGCCGGGCGGGGCTCGACTATGGCTACACCTTC.

This chain uses TRBV5-1 with TRBJ2-7; a possible D gene is TRBD1 (5 bases). In germline, CDR1 is SGHRS, CDR2 YFSETQ. This CDR3 has 11 residues. The V end lost 6 bases, the J end lost 5 bases, and 9 bases lay between the germline ends. CDR3 DNA: TGCGCCAGCAAAGACAGTAACGAGCAGTACTTC. Its translation: CASKDSNEQYF.

The chain joins TRBV6-1 to TRBJ1-5; 10 bases fit TRBD1. V lost 6 bases, J lost 2 bases, and 4 bases stayed unmatched. CDR3 length: 15 amino acids. Germline V lookup: CDR1 MNHNS, CDR2 SASEGT. This CDR3 reads CASSSGQGGNQPQHF. The CDR3 nucleotides are TGTGCCAGCAGCTCTGGACAGGGGGGCAATCAGCCCCAGCATTTT.

V gene TRBV27 combines with J gene TRBJ2-7; maybe TRBD2 (6 bases). The CDR3 spans 14 residues. The V and J ends lost 5 bases and 4 bases respectively, with 15 bases between them. Germline CDR1 and CDR2: MNHEY and SMNVEV (reference sequence). The CDR3 DNA reads as TGTGCCAGCAGTCTAAACGCGGGATTATACGAGCAGTACTTC. Its translation is CASSLNAGLYEQYF.

V is TRBV19 and J is TRBJ2-3; 9 bases agree with TRBD1. The CDR3 is 17 amino acids. V lost 0 bases to trimming and J lost 3 bases; unmatched junction nucleotides: 7. Per germline, CDR1 LNHDA and CDR2 SQIVND (reference sequence). This CDR3 reads CASSIDGQGQKTDTQYF. The CDR3 DNA sequence: TGTGCCAGTAGTATAGATGGACAGGGGCAAAAGACAGATACGCAGTATTTT.

This clone was detected a few times. The CDR3 protein is CASSLGRGRSTDTQYF. CDR3 DNA sequence: TGTGCCAGCAGTTTGGGGAGGGGTAGGAGCACAGATACGCAGTATTTT. The genes are TRBV28 and TRBJ2-3, with 7 bases lining up with TRBD2. J lost 0 bases, V lost 3 bases, and 6 bases had no gene match. Germline values: CDR1 MDHEN, CDR2 SYDVKM. The CDR3 covers 16 residues.

The chain uses TRBV7-6 and TRBJ2-3; 12 nucleotides align to TRBD2. The germline V gene encodes CDR1 SGHVS and CDR2 FNYEAQ. The CDR3 loop spans 16 amino acids. With 3 bases clipped from V and 4 bases from J, the junction kept 5 bases outside the gene matches. The CDR3 reads CASSFGLAGTADTQYF. Here the CDR3 DNA reads TGTGCCAGCAGCTTCGGACTAGCGGGAACGGCAGATACGCAGTATTTT.

The rearrangement uses TRBV5-6 and TRBJ1-2; 11 positions match TRBD1. After removal of 3 bases from V and 2 bases from J, the junction contained 6 bases not matched to a gene. Germline CDR1 SGHDT, CDR2 YYEEEE. The CDR3 is made up of 16 amino acids. The CDR3 nucleotides are TGTGCCAGCAGCTCCTATTGGACAGGGGGCAACTATGGCTACACCTTC. It yields the protein CASSSYWTGGNYGYTF.

This chain links TRBV2 with TRBJ1-1, with 8 bases identical to TRBD1. The V gene end was trimmed by 2 bases and the J gene end by 2 bases; junction bases not matched to a gene: 7. Germline V gene lookup returns CDR1 SNHLY and CDR2 FYNNEI. CDR3 length equals 16 residues. The CDR3 coding sequence is TGTGCCAGCAGTGAATTTACCCAGGGGGCAAACACTGAAGCTTTCTTT. Its translation is CASSEFTQGANTEAFF.

The chain couples TRBV6-1 to TRBJ2-1; D may be TRBD2 (7 bases). Germline V gene data show CDR1 as MNHNS and CDR2 as SASEGT. The CDR3 is 16 residues long. V lost 3 bases, J lost 5 bases, and 17 bases lay in between. The CDR3 coding sequence is TGTGCCAGCAGTGACGCCTTGGCGGGGGCCCACAATGAGCAGTTCTTC. This encodes CASSDALAGAHNEQFF.

V and J are TRBV7-9 and TRBJ1-2; 7 positions agree with TRBD1. There are 15 residues in the CDR3. V dropped 1 base and J dropped 3; count of bases not matched to a gene: 5. Germline CDR1 SEHNR, CDR2 FQNEAQ (reference sequence). The CDR3 DNA reads as TGTGCCAGCAGCTTAGACGAGGGGGCAGACTATGGCTACACCTTC. This gives the protein CASSLDEGADYGYTF. The full variable domain, with the rest looked up from reference TRBV7-9 and TRBJ1-2, is DTGVSQNPRHKITKRGQNVTFRCDPISEHNRLYWYRQTLGQGPEFLTYFQNEAQLEKSRLLSDRFSAERPKGSFSTLEIQRTEQGDSAMYLCASSLDEGADYGYTFGSGTRLTVV.

This chain connects TRBV2 to TRBJ2-4; weak D call: TRBD2 (7 bases). The germline V gene encodes CDR1 SNHLY and CDR2 FYNNEI. Between the trimmed V and J ends, which lost 7 bases and 3 bases, there was a span of 22 bases. CDR3 length equals 17 residues. The CDR3 loop is CASTGRGARNFKNIQYF. CDR3 sequence (DNA): TGTGCCAGCACCGGACGGGGGGCAAGGAACTTCAAAAACATTCAGTACTTC.

This clone was counted between two and nine times. The V call is TRBV18, the J call TRBJ1-5; a possible D gene is TRBD1 (5 bases). Germline loops: CDR1 KGHSH, CDR2 LQKENI. The CDR3 has 18 residues. The V and J ends lost 3 bases and 1 base respectively, with 19 bases between them. CDR3 protein: CASSPVGGWGLSNQPQHF. In DNA, the CDR3 is TGTGCCAGCTCACCCGTCGGGGGTTGGGGCCTAAGCAATCAGCCCCAGCATTTT. The full variable domain, rest sourced from reference TRBV18 and TRBJ1-5, is NAGVMQNPRHLVRRRGQEARLRCSPMKGHSHVYWYRQLPEEGLKFMVYLQKENIIDESGMPKERFSAEFPKEGPSILRIQQVVRGDSAAYFCASSPVGGWGLSNQPQHFGDGTRLSIL.

CDR3 DNA sequence: TGTGCCAGCAGCGCCCCGAAGCGGGAGTTCAACGAGCAGTACTTC. This gives the protein CASSAPKREFNEQYF. The chain recombines TRBV7-9 with TRBJ2-7; 8 bases line up with TRBD2. The CDR3 sequence is 15 residues long. Germline V gene lookup returns CDR1 SEHNR and CDR2 FQNEAQ (reference sequence). The J segment lost 5 bases and the V segment lost 5 bases, leaving 11 bases of the junction unmatched.

The chain has TRBV6-1 and TRBJ2-5; possible D gene TRBD1, 6 bases. The CDR3 is 17 amino acids. The germline V gene encodes CDR1 MNHNS and CDR2 SASEGT. The V gene lost 4 bases and the J gene lost 1 base, with 19 bases spanning the gap. The CDR3 spells CASSGLTGSMVQETQYF. Written as DNA, the CDR3 is TGTGCCAGCAGTGGATTGACAGGTTCGATGGTCCAAGAGACCCAGTACTTC.

The rearrangement joins TRBV16 to TRBJ1-1, with 10 positions matching TRBD1. The CDR3 is 15 amino acids. The germline V gene has CDR1 KGHSY and CDR2 FQNENV. V lost 4 bases to trimming and J lost 5 bases; unmatched junction nucleotides: 7. The CDR3 DNA reads TGTGCCAGCAGCCCGAGGGGACAGGGGCTGACTGAAGCTTTCTTT. Residues: CASSPRGQGLTEAFF.

The chain carries TRBV11-2 and TRBJ2-5, with D possibly matching TRBD2 (6 bases). Germline CDR1 reads SGHAT; CDR2 reads FQNNGV. The CDR3 length is 14 residues. V was shortened by 5 bases and J by 1 base, with 11 bases between the two germline ends. CDR3: CASSPGTLQETQYF. The CDR3 region has the DNA TGTGCCAGCAGCCCTGGGACTCTCCAAGAGACCCAGTACTTC.

The chain links TRBV10-1 to TRBJ2-7; the match to TRBD1 covers 8 bases. The CDR3 is 14 amino acids. CDR1 and CDR2 (germline): WNHNN, SYGVQD (reference sequence). V lost 4 bases and J lost 5; bases outside the gene matches: 7. DNA for the CDR3: TGCGCCAGCAGTGCCAGGGGGCGCTTCAACGAGCAGTACTTC. The encoded protein is CASSARGRFNEQYF.

The chain is built from TRBV10-3 and TRBJ2-1, with D possibly matching TRBD2 (5 bases). The CDR3 is 14 amino acids. Between the trimmed V and J ends, which lost 7 bases and 9 bases, there was a span of 19 bases. CDR1 is ENHRY, CDR2 SYGVKD, per germline. CDR3 nucleotide sequence: TGTGCCATCAAGGACCACTACAGCGCGGGTGAGCAGTTCTTC. Encoded protein: CAIKDHYSAGEQFF.

CDR3 DNA: TGCGCCAGCAACAGGGGTTATGACTATGGCTACACCTTC. Amino acids: CASNRGYDYGYTF. The gene calls are TRBV5-1 and TRBJ1-2; 7 nucleotides match TRBD1. The CDR3 contains 13 residues. CDR1 and CDR2 from the germline V gene are SGHRS and YFSETQ. Germline trimming cut 6 bases from V and 3 bases from J; bases unmatched to any gene: 5. The full variable domain, completed using reference TRBV5-1 and TRBJ1-2, is KAGVTQTPRYLIKTRGQQVTLSCSPISGHRSVSWYQQTPGQGLQFLFEYFSETQRNKGNFPGRFSGRQFSNSRSEMNVSTLELGDSALYLCASNRGYDYGYTFGSGTRLTVV.

The chain couples TRBV18 to TRBJ2-3; no clear D gene. The CDR3 has 14 residues. Germline CDR1 is KGHSH and CDR2 is LQKENI. V lost 0 bases, J lost 1 base, and 5 bases lay in between. The CDR3, as DNA: TGTGCCAGCTCACCACCAGCCGGCACAGATACGCAGTATTTT. This sequence encodes CASSPPAGTDTQYF.

V is TRBV29-1 and J is TRBJ1-1, with D perhaps TRBD1 (6 bases). Germline values: CDR1 SQVTM, CDR2 ANQGSEA. V was cut by 6 bases and J by 9 bases, with 14 bases left in between. This CDR3 is 11 amino acids long. The CDR3 sequence: CSVRTGTKAFF. CDR3 bases: TGCAGCGTGCGCACAGGGACCAAAGCTTTCTTT.

The gene calls are TRBV15 and TRBJ1-1; 7 positions agree with TRBD1. Germline V CDR1 and CDR2: LNHNV, YYDKDF (reference sequence). V lost 5 bases to trimming and J lost 11 bases; unmatched junction nucleotides: 8. CDR3 length: 12 residues. CDR3 sequence (DNA): TGTGCCACCAGCGTCCGAACAGGGGTGGCTTTCTTT. Protein: CATSVRTGVAFF.

The chain couples TRBV5-8 to TRBJ1-1; D call uncertain. The CDR3 consists of 16 residues. The germline gives CDR1 SGHTS, CDR2 YDEGEE. V was trimmed by 0 bases and J by 1 base, leaving 13 bases between them. This CDR3 is CASSLETGGKNTEAFF. In DNA form, the CDR3 reads TGTGCCAGCAGCTTGGAGACGGGAGGCAAGAACACTGAAGCTTTCTTT.

This clone occurred a few times. CDR3 sequence reads: CASGGSGRTTYEQYF. In DNA, the CDR3 is TGCGCCAGTGGGGGCAGCGGGAGAACAACCTACGAGCAGTACTTC. The chain has TRBV10-2 and TRBJ2-7; 8 nucleotides line up with TRBD2. Losses at the gene ends were 9 bases for V and 2 bases for J; bases not matched to a gene: 12. This CDR3 has 15 residues. Looked up from germline, CDR1 is WSHSY and CDR2 is SAAADI.